The rows below give T cell receptor beta chains drawn from one sample of a study of CD8 T cells in Susac syndrome. TCRdb reprocessed the immunoSEQ multiplex PCR reads with MiXCR, giving one entry per CDR3 protein. The sample lists some 140,000 distinct CDR3 sequences; roughly 76% were seen once. The sample was CD8+ T cells from PBMCs. The receptors were sampled from a human donor with multiple sclerosis. CDR3s include the opening cysteine and the closing phenylalanine or tryptophan. The D gene is left open where the match is weak. Clone size is shown for a subset of rows, as once, few, many or a class of expanded clone.

d_call	v_call	j_call	clone_size	cdr3_aa	cdr3_nt
NA	TRBV6-2/TRBV6-3	TRBJ2-3	NA	CASSYLLQSDTQYF	TGTGCCAGCAGTTACTTGTTACAATCAGATACGCAGTATTTT
NA	TRBV6-5	TRBJ1-3	NA	CASSYSRRGTGNTIYF	TGTGCCAGCAGTTACTCTCGTCGGGGTACTGGAAACACCATATATTTT
NA	TRBV5-1	TRBJ2-7	NA	CASNGGAPYEQYF	TGCGCCAGCAATGGAGGGGCCCCCTACGAGCAGTACTTC
TRBD2	TRBV7-9	TRBJ2-1	NA	CASSRPGLARENEQFF	TGTGCCAGCAGTAGACCGGGACTAGCAAGGGAAAATGAGCAGTTCTTC
TRBD2	TRBV5-1	TRBJ2-1	NA	CASSSLGGGWGVLDEQFF	TGCGCCAGCAGCTCGCTGGGCGGGGGTTGGGGTGTGCTCGATGAGCAGTTCTTC
NA	TRBV27	TRBJ2-5	NA	CASSLSPRRGQETQYF	TGTGCCAGCAGTTTAAGTCCTAGACGCGGCCAAGAGACCCAGTACTTC
TRBD2	TRBV11-2	TRBJ2-1	NA	CASRGLNIGLAGPNSYNEQFF	TGTGCCAGCAGAGGTCTCAACATTGGACTAGCGGGACCAAACTCCTACAATGAGCAGTTCTTC
NA	TRBV2	TRBJ2-7	NA	CASSDPKGDVSYEQYF	TGTGCCAGCAGCGATCCTAAAGGGGATGTCTCCTACGAGCAGTACTTC
TRBD1	TRBV5-4	TRBJ2-2	NA	CASSYGTDNTGELFF	TGTGCCAGCAGCTACGGGACAGATAACACCGGGGAGCTGTTTTTT
NA	TRBV7-2	TRBJ2-1	few	CASSPPADNEQFF	TGTGCCAGCAGCCCACCAGCAGACAATGAGCAGTTCTTC
NA	TRBV5-6	TRBJ2-1	NA	CASSLGGEPSYNEQFF	TGTGCCAGCAGCTTGGGTGGGGAGCCCTCCTACAATGAGCAGTTCTTC
NA	TRBV12-3/TRBV12-4	TRBJ2-1	NA	CASSLSDLGASYNEQFF	TGTGCCAGCAGTTTATCGGATCTCGGGGCCTCCTACAATGAGCAGTTCTTC
TRBD2	TRBV6-5	TRBJ2-1	NA	CASSYRLADYNEQFF	TGTGCCAGCAGTTATCGACTAGCGGACTACAATGAGCAGTTCTTC
NA	TRBV4-2	TRBJ1-2	few	CASSQYQGYGYTF	TGTGCCAGCAGCCAATACCAGGGCTATGGCTACACCTTC
NA	TRBV25-1	TRBJ1-5	once	CASSEDRRGDQPQHF	TGTGCCAGCAGTGAAGACAGGCGAGGTGATCAGCCCCAGCATTTT
NA	TRBV28	TRBJ2-5	NA	CASSSPFQQEVETQYF	TGTGCCAGCAGTTCCCCCTTTCAACAGGAAGTAGAGACCCAGTACTTC
TRBD2	TRBV7-9	TRBJ2-2	NA	CASSLGAGAGELFF	TGTGCCAGCAGCTTGGGAGCGGGAGCCGGGGAGCTGTTTTTT
TRBD2	TRBV7-9	TRBJ2-1	NA	CASSLSGGARDEQFF	TGTGCCAGCAGCTTAAGCGGGGGGGCCAGAGATGAGCAGTTCTTC
NA	TRBV4-3	TRBJ2-3	NA	CASSQDRAGRSTDTQYF	TGCGCCAGCAGCCAAGATCGCGCCGGAAGGAGCACAGATACGCAGTATTTT